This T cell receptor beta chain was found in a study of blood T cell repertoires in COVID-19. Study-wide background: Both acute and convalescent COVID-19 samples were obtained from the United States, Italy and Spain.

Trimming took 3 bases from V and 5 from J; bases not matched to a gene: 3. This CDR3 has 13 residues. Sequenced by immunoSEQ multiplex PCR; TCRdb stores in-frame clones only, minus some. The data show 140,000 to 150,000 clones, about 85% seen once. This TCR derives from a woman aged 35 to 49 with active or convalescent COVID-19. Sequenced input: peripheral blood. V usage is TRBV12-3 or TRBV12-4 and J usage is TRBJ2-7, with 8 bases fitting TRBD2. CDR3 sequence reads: CASSFGGADEQYF. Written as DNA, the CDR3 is TGTGCCAGCAGTTTCGGGGGGGCCGACGAGCAGTACTTC.